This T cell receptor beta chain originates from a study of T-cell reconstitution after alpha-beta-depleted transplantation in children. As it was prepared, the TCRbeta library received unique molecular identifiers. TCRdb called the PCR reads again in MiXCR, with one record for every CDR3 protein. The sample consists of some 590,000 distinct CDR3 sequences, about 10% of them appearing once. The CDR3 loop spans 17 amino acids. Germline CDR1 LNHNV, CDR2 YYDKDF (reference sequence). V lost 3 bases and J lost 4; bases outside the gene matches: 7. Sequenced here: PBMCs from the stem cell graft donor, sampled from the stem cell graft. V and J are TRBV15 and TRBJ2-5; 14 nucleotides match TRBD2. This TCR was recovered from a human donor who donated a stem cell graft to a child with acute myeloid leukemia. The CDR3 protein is CATSRGLAGAAAETQYF. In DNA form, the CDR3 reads TGTGCCACCAGCAGGGGACTAGCGGGAGCAGCCGCAGAGACCCAGTACTTC.